A selection of T cell receptor beta chains follows, all from one sample in a study of blood T cell repertoires in COVID-19. Assay used: immunoSEQ multiplex PCR; TCRdb lists only in-frame clones, some missing. The table lists over 400,000 clones, roughly 91% of them singletons. Sequencing used peripheral blood. The receptors were gathered from a woman in her 50s with COVID-19, enrolled during active disease. The CDR3 runs from the conserved cysteine through the conserved F or W. A D gene is named only where the DNA matches it firmly. Clone size is stated in some rows and not others, as once, few, many or a class when expanded.

J	size	D	V	DNA	CDR3
TRBJ2-2	NA	NA	TRBV9	TGTGCCAGCAGCCCACAGGGATTCTCCGGGGAGCTGTTTTTT	CASSPQGFSGELFF
TRBJ1-4	NA	NA	TRBV9	TGTGCCAGCAGCGTAGGGGGGGATCCTAATGAAAAACTGTTTTTT	CASSVGGDPNEKLFF
TRBJ1-1	NA	NA	TRBV6-1	TGTGCCAGCAGTGAAGGACTGACGAACACTGAAGCTTTCTTT	CASSEGLTNTEAFF
TRBJ1-1	once	NA	TRBV19	TGTGCCAGTAGTGTCCCCAGGAACACTGAAGCTTTCTTT	CASSVPRNTEAFF
TRBJ1-2	once	NA	TRBV30	TGTGCCTGGAGGGCAGGGCGTGACTATGGCTACACCTTC	CAWRAGRDYGYTF
TRBJ1-1	NA	NA	TRBV7-2	TGTGCCAGCAGCGAGGGTCACTATAGCACTGAAGCTTTCTTT	CASSEGHYSTEAFF
TRBJ1-2	NA	TRBD1	TRBV5-1	TGCGCCAGCAGCTCATACAGGGGGGACTATGGCTACACCTTC	CASSSYRGDYGYTF
TRBJ2-7	NA	TRBD2	TRBV4-1	TGCGCCAGCAGCCAAGATCGGGGGGGGCTAGGAGAGCAGTACTTC	CASSQDRGGLGEQYF
TRBJ2-5	NA	NA	TRBV27	TGTGCCAGCAGTTTATCGACGGGACTTGAAGAGACCCAGTACTTC	CASSLSTGLEETQYF
TRBJ1-2	few	TRBD1	TRBV5-1	TGCGCCAGCAGCTTTACGGGACAGGGGGGAGGCTACACCTTC	CASSFTGQGGGYTF
TRBJ1-2	NA	NA	TRBV24-1	TGTGCCACCACCGCCGGACAGAACTATGGCTACACCTTC	CATTAGQNYGYTF
TRBJ1-1	NA	NA	TRBV15	TGTGCCACCAGCTACGAACCAGGGGCAGCCACTGAAGCTTTCTTT	CATSYEPGAATEAFF
TRBJ1-1	NA	NA	TRBV6-1	TGTGCCAGCAGTGAACTCGGTTTCTCTGAAGCTTTCTTT	CASSELGFSEAFF
TRBJ2-3	once	NA	TRBV6-6	TGTGCCAGCAGTCCCGGACAGAACTTATTTCTTAGCACAGATACGCAGTATTTT	CASSPGQNLFLSTDTQYF
TRBJ2-4	NA	NA	TRBV10-1	TGCGCCAGCAGTGCGGGACAAACGGCCGAAAACATTCAGTACTTC	CASSAGQTAENIQYF
TRBJ1-4	NA	NA	TRBV28	TGTGCCACCGATAAGGCAGGGGCCTCAACTAATGAAAAACTGTTTTTT	CATDKAGASTNEKLFF
TRBJ2-1	once	TRBD2	TRBV18	TGTGCCAGCTCCCAAGGAGGGACTAGCGGTGAGCAGTTCTTC	CASSQGGTSGEQFF
TRBJ1-2	NA	NA	TRBV18	TGTGCCAGCTCACGGGGGGATTATGGCTACACCTTC	CASSRGDYGYTF
TRBJ1-3	NA	NA	TRBV10-3	TGTGCCACCGGGCTAGGGGACTCTGGAAACACCATATATTTT	CATGLGDSGNTIYF
TRBJ1-2	NA	NA	TRBV11-2	TGTGCCAGCAGCTTAGACGGGGAATATGGCTACACCTTC	CASSLDGEYGYTF
TRBJ1-2	NA	TRBD1	TRBV5-8	TGTGCCAGCAGCCTGACCGGGACAGACTCTAACTATGGCTACACCTTC	CASSLTGTDSNYGYTF
TRBJ1-2	once	NA	TRBV29-1	TGCAGCGTGGCGGACAGTAACTATGGCTACACCTTC	CSVADSNYGYTF
TRBJ1-2	NA	NA	TRBV7-9	TGTGCCAGCAGCAACAGGGTCGGGGGCTACACCTTC	CASSNRVGGYTF
TRBJ1-4	NA	NA	TRBV12-3/TRBV12-4	TGTGCCAGCAGTCCCTATGAAAAACTGTTTTTT	CASSPYEKLFF
TRBJ2-2	NA	NA	TRBV10-1	TGCGCCAGCAGTGAGTCAGGGCGGGCCGGGGAGCTGTTTTTT	CASSESGRAGELFF
TRBJ2-2	few	TRBD2	TRBV2	TGTGCCAGCAGTACGAGCGGGGGGGCGGTCACCGGGGAGCTGTTTTTT	CASSTSGGAVTGELFF
TRBJ2-2	NA	NA	TRBV5-8	TGTGCCAGCAGCTGGGGGGTGTTGAACACCGGGGAGCTGTTTTTT	CASSWGVLNTGELFF
TRBJ2-6	NA	TRBD2	TRBV5-1	TGCGCCAGCAGCCGCGGACTAGCGGGGGGCTCTGGGGCCAACGTCCTGACTTTC	CASSRGLAGGSGANVLTF
TRBJ1-5	NA	TRBD1	TRBV9	TGTGCCAGCAGCGGCGACAGGGTAGGACAGCCCCAGCATTTT	CASSGDRVGQPQHF
TRBJ2-3	NA	NA	TRBV18	TGTGCCAGTAAGGAGGGCAGGAACACAGATACGCAGTATTTT	CASKEGRNTDTQYF
TRBJ1-4	NA	TRBD1	TRBV18	TGTGCCAGCTCACCACAGGGGGCGACCTCAAATGAAAAACTGTTTTTT	CASSPQGATSNEKLFF
TRBJ2-3	NA	NA	TRBV30	TGTGCCTGGAGGGTTACAGGGACAGATACGCAGTATTTT	CAWRVTGTDTQYF
TRBJ2-2	NA	NA	TRBV5-4	TGTGCCAGCACCGAACCGGGAAAACAGAACACCGGGGAGCTGTTTTTT	CASTEPGKQNTGELFF
TRBJ1-2	NA	NA	TRBV6-1	TGTGCCAGCAGTGAACAGGGAACTAACTATGGCTACACCTTC	CASSEQGTNYGYTF
TRBJ1-2	NA	TRBD1	TRBV29-1	TGCAGCGGGGGACAGGGAGGGAATGGCTACACCTTC	CSGGQGGNGYTF
TRBJ2-3	NA	TRBD2	TRBV5-1	TGCGCCAGCAGCTTGGCCTCTAGCGGGGATAGCACAGATACGCAGTATTTT	CASSLASSGDSTDTQYF
TRBJ2-4	NA	TRBD2	TRBV30	TGTGCCTGGAGTCTTTCGCTTAGCGGGGAAAACATTCAGTACTTC	CAWSLSLSGENIQYF